This T cell receptor beta chain emerged from a study of T cell repertoires in cytomegalovirus infection. Across the study: From public TCR beta signatures came an indication of both CMV infection and matching HLA type.

TCRdb re-analysed the reads in MiXCR, keeping a single row per CDR3 protein. The sample records fewer than 55,000 distinct CDR3 sequences, about 20% being singletons. The CDR3 is 13 amino acids. V was pared by 5 bases and J by 10 bases, with 15 bases between. Germline V gives CDR1 SEHNR, CDR2 FQNEAQ (reference sequence). Study-wide findings and caveats: Clonotypes of TCR beta that were HLA-C-restricted and CMV-specific dominated the ex vivo response. The study identified carriers of CMV plus the relevant HLA from cumulative public TCR beta family frequency.

To note about this clonotype: Antigen unknown.

The TCR sequence derives from a human donor in good health (CMV status not recorded). Some clones in this sample may be carry-over from other donors' samples. The chain links TRBV7-9 to TRBJ2-1, with D perhaps given as TRBD1 or TRBD2 (5 bases each). This specimen was CD8+ T cells from cultured PBMCs, taken from culture after CMV antigen stimulation. The CDR3 region is CASSPEGSREQFF. CDR3 sequence (DNA): TGTGCCAGCAGCCCTGAGGGGTCGCGCGAGCAGTTCTTC.